The clone carrying this T cell receptor beta chain was detected a few times. The antigen remains undetermined. PCR involved 60 Vbeta and 13 Jbeta primers. Produced via immunoSEQ multiplex PCR; TCRdb's table is partial and in-frame only. The sample lists approximately 170,000 clones, around 80% occurring once. This sample is drawn from a study of cytomegalovirus exposure and HLA in healthy donors. Study-level background: Unique TCRs from HLA-typed donors, 65 million to 85 million of them, were held in an early data release.

Study-wide findings and caveats: In a later analysis, the majority of CMV-associated beta chains seemingly showed HLA restriction. What a later analysis reportedly showed was that an Asian-associated ancestry cluster had fewer N-insertions than the 666-donor mean. The classifier was said to identify cytomegalovirus status with high specificity and sensitivity.

This TCR derives from a male donor in good health and CMV-seronegative. What was sequenced was PBMCs.

The CDR3 here is CASSQDAGYEQYF. The CDR3 DNA follows: TGCGCCAGCAGCCAAGATGCAGGGTATGAGCAGTACTTC. The chain couples TRBV4-3 to TRBJ2-7; TRBD1 might be the D (5 bases). CDR1 is LGHNA, CDR2 YSLEER, per germline. Between the trimmed V and J ends, which lost 0 bases and 7 bases, there was a span of 10 bases. This CDR3 region has 13 residues.